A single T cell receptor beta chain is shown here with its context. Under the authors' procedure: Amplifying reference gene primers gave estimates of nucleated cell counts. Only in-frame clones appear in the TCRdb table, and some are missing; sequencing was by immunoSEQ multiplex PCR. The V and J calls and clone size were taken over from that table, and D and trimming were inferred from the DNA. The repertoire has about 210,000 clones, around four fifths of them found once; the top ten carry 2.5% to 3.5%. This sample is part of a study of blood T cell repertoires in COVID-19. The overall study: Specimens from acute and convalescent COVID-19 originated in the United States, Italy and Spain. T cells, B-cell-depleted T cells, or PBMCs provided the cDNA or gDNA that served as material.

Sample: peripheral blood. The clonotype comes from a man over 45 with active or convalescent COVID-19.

The CDR3 is CASSMTGMNTEAFF. The CDR3 bases are TGCGCCAGCAGCATGACAGGGATGAACACTGAAGCTTTCTTT. J is TRBJ1-1 and V is TRBV5-1; 7 nucleotides agree with TRBD1. Germline loops: CDR1 SGHRS, CDR2 YFSETQ. The CDR3 consists of 14 residues. The ends lost 4 bases at V and 0 bases at J; junction bases unmatched: 3.